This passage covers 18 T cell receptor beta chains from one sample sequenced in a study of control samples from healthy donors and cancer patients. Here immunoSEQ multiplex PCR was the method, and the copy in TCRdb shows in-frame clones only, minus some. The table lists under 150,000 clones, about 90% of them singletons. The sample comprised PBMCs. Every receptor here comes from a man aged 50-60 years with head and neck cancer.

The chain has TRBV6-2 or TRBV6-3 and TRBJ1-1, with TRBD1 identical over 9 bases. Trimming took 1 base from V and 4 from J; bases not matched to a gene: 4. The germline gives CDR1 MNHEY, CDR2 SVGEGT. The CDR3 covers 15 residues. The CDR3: CASSYFGTGPTEAFF. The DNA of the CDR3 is TGTGCCAGCAGTTACTTCGGGACAGGGCCCACTGAAGCTTTCTTT.

The CDR3 region has the DNA TGTGCCAGCAGTGAAGCTGGGTCTAATGAAAAACTGTTTTTT. This sequence encodes CASSEAGSNEKLFF. The chain has TRBV6-1 and TRBJ1-4; no clear D gene. This CDR3 comprises 14 residues. In germline, CDR1 is MNHNS, CDR2 SASEGT. V lost 0 bases and J lost 3, with 5 bases in between.

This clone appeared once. The CDR3 here is CASSPSGDYRGQFF. The DNA of the CDR3 is TGTGCCAGCAGCCCCTCCGGGGACTATAGGGGGCAGTTCTTC. This sequence joins TRBV11-2 and TRBJ2-1, with 7 bases matching TRBD2. Germline trimming cut 5 bases from V and 12 bases from J; bases unmatched to any gene: 13. The CDR3 is 14 residues long. Germline V gene data show CDR1 as SGHAT and CDR2 as FQNNGV.

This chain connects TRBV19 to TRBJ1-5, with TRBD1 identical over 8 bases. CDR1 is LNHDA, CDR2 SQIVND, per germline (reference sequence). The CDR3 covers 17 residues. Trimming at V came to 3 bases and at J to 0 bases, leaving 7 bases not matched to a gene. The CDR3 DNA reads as TGTGCCAGTAGTATCATGACAGGGGATAATAGCAATCAGCCCCAGCATTTT. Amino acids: CASSIMTGDNSNQPQHF. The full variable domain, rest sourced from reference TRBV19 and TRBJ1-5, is DGGITQSPKYLFRKEGQNVTLSCEQNLNHDAMYWYRQDPGQGLRLIYYSQIVNDFQKGDIAEGYSVSREKKESFPLTVTSAQKNPTAFYLCASSIMTGDNSNQPQHFGDGTRLSIL.

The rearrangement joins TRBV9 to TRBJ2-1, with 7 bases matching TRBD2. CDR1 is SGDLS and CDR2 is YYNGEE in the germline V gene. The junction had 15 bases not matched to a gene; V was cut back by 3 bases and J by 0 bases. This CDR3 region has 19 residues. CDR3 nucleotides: TGTGCCAGCAGCGCCGAGGGGAGACTAGCCCTTCTCTCCTACAATGAGCAGTTCTTC. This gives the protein CASSAEGRLALLSYNEQFF.

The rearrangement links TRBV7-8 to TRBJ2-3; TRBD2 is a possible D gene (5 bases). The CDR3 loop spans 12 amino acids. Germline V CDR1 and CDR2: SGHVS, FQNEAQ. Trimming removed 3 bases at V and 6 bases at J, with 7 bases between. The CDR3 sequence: CASSFGSDTQYF. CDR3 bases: TGTGCCAGCAGCTTTGGGAGTGATACGCAGTATTTT.

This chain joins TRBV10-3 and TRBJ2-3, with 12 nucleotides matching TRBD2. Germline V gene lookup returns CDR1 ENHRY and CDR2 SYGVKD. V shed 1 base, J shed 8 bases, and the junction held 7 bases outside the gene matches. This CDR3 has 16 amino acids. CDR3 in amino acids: CAISEYRLAGERTQYF. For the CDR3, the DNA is TGTGCCATCAGTGAGTACAGACTAGCGGGAGAGCGTACGCAGTATTTT.

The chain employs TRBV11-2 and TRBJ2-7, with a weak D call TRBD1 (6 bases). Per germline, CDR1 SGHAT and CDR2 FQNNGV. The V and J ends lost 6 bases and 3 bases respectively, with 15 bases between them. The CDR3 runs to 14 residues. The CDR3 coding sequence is TGTGCCAGCAGTCTCCCCTCAGGGGTCTACGAGCAGTACTTC. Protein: CASSLPSGVYEQYF.

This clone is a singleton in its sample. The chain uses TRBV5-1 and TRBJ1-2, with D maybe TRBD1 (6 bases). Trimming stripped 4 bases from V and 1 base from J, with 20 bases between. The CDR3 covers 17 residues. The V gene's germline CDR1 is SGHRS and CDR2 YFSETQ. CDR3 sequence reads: CASSQTRDTQVNYGYTF. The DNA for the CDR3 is TGCGCCAGCAGCCAAACCAGGGACACGCAAGTTAACTATGGCTACACCTTC.

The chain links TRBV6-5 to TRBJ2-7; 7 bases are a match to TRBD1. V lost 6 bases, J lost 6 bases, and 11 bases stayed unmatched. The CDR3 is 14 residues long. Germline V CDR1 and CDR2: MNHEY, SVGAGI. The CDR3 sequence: CASRVPTGVGEQYF. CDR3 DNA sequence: TGTGCCAGCAGAGTACCTACAGGGGTGGGCGAGCAGTACTTC.

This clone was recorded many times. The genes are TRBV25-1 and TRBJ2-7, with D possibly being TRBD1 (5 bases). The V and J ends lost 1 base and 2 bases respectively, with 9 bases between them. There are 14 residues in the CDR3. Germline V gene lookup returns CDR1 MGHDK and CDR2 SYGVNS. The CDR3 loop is CASSEWGSPYEQYF. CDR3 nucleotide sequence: TGTGCCAGCAGTGAATGGGGCAGTCCCTACGAGCAGTACTTC.

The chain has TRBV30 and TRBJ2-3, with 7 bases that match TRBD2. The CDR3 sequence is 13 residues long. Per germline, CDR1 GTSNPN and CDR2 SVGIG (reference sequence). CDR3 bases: TGTGCTTTAAGGGAGCGGGGTACAGATACGCAGTATTTT. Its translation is CALRERGTDTQYF.

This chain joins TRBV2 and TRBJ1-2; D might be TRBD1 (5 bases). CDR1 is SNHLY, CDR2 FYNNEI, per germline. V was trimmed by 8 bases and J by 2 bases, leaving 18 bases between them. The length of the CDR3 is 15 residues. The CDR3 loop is CASGALGQGNYGYTF. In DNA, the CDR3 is TGTGCCAGCGGGGCCCTAGGGCAGGGCAACTATGGCTACACCTTC.

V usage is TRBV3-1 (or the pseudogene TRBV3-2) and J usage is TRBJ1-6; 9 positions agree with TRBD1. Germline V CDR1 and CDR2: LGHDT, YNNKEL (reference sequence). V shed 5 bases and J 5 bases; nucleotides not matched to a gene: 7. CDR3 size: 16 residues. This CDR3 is CASSSDRGSNNSPLHF. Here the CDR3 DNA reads TGTGCCAGCAGCTCGGACAGGGGTAGTAATAATTCACCCCTCCACTTT.

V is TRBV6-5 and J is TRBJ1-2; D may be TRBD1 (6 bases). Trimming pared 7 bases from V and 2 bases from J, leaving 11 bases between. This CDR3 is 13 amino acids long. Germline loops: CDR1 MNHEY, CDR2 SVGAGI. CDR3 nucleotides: TGTGCCAGCAAGGAGGGGGTAAACTATGGCTACACCTTC. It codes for CASKEGVNYGYTF.

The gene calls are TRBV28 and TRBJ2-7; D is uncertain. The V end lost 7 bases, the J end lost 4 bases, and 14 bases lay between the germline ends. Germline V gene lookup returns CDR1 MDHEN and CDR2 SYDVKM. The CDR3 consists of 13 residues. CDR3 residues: CASTAQPRYEQYF. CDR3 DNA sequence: TGTGCCAGCACCGCCCAACCCCGTTACGAGCAGTACTTC.

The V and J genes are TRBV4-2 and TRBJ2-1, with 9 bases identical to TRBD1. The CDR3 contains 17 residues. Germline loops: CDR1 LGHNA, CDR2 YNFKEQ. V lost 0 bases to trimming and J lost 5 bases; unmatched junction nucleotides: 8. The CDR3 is CASSQEDADRGNNEQFF. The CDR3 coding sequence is TGTGCCAGCAGCCAAGAGGATGCGGACAGGGGCAACAATGAGCAGTTCTTC.

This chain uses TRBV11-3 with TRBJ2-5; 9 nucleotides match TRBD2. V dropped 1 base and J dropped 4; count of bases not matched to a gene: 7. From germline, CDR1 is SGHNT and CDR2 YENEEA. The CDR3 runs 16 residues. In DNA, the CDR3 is TGTGCCAGCAGCTTAGGGGTAGCGGGGGCAGGAGAGACCCAGTACTTC. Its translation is CASSLGVAGAGETQYF.